The present T cell receptor (beta chain) was sequenced within a study of blood T cells in healthy people across ages. The use of a sample-barcoded 5' primer and a J-beta primer mix characterized a second PCR of about 7 to 12 cycles. The template-switch adaptor, which had 12 random nucleotides, put a tag on each cDNA molecule. Using its own MiXCR run on the 5' RACE reads, TCRdb lists one record per CDR3 protein. In the table there are 800,000 to 950,000 distinct CDR3 sequences, about 29% of which are singletons. This clonotype was detected only a few times. This CDR3 region has 18 residues. Looked up from germline, CDR1 is MDHEN and CDR2 is SYDVKM. V lost 3 bases, J lost 4 bases, and 14 bases stayed unmatched. These records were also assigned to another study, of T cells of mothers and their children. That report adds: RNA was extracted, and all of it went into cDNA synthesis at around 1.5 ug per 15 ul.

The genes are TRBV28 and TRBJ2-3; 9 bases match TRBD2. The receptor comes from a woman between 40 and 50 years old in good health. The sequencing sample was made of blood. Here the CDR3 DNA reads TGTGCCAGCAGTTTTCCCAGAGATCTAGCGGGGCCCGCAGATACGCAGTATTTT. Its translation is CASSFPRDLAGPADTQYF.